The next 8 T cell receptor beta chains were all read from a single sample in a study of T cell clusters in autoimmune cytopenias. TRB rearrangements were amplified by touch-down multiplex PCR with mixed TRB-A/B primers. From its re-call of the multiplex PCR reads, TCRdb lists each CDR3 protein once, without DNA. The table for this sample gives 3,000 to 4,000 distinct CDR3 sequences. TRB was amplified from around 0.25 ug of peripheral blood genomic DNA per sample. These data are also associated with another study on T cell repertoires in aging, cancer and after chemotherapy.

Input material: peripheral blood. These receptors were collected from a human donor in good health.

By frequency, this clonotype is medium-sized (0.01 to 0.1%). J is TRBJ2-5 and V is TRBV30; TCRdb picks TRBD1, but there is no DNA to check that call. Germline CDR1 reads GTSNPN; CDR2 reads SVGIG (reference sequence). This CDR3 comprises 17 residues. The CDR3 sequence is CAWSAHWDRVVRETQYF.

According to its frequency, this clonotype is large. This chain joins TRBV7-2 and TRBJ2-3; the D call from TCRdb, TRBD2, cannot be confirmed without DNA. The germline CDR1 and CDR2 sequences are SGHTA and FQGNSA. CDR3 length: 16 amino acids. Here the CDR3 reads CASSSSGRASTDTQYF.

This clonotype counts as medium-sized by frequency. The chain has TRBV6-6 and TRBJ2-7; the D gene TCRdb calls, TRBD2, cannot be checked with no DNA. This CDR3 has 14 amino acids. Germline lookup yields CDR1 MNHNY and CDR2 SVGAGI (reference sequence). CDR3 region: CASSYQGLAGEQYF.

The CDR3 here is CASSLGQGIDQPQHF. V is TRBV28 and J is TRBJ1-5; TCRdb indicates TRBD1, and absent DNA this call remains unverified. The germline gives CDR1 MDHEN, CDR2 SYDVKM. The CDR3 sequence is 15 residues long.

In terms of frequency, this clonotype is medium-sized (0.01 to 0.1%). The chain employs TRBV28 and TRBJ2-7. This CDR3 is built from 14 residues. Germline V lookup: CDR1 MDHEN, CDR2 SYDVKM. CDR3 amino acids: CASRQQDATYEQYF.

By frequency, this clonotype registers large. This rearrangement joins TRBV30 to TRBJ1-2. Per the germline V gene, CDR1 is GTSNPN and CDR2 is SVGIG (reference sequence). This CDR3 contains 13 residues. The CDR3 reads CAHGEKSNYGYTF.

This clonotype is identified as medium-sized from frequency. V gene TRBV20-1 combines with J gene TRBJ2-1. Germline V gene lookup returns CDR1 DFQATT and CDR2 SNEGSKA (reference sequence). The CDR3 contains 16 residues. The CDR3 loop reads CSARDLVRPTYNEQFF.

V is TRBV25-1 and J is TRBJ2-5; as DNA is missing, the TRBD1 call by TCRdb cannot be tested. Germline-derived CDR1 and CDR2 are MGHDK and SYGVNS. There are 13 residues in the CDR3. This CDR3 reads CASSDLGVETQYF.